This T cell receptor (beta chain) was sequenced during a study of T-cell memory formation after mild COVID-19. The study, taken as a whole, reports: Researchers found some responding clones in pre-infection memory, a sign that cross-reactive memory joined. Second-wave clones reaching peak frequency on day 37 lacked confirmed SARS-CoV-2 specificity.

After 5'RACE with constant-segment primers, TCR alpha and TCR beta cDNA libraries carrying sample barcodes and UMIs were obtained. MiXCR was run by TCRdb on the 5' RACE reads, yielding one entry per CDR3 protein. Of fewer than 250,000 distinct CDR3 sequences in the sample, under 12% were seen once. In its sample, this clonotype was seen a few times. The target antigen is unknown. V gave up 0 bases and J gave up 8 bases, with 14 bases separating them. CDR3 length: 15 amino acids. The germline V gene encodes CDR1 SGHVS and CDR2 FNYEAQ. The source material was PBMCs or a T cell subset sorted from them (not recorded which). The chain carries TRBV7-6 and TRBJ2-1; the D gene is possibly TRBD2 (5 bases). This clonotype was sampled from a man aged 18 to 29 who had mild COVID-19 (a few samples of this study predate the infection). Cell type and time point are not known. The chain's CDR3 is CASSLARLAGHEQFF. CDR3 in DNA: TGTGCCAGCAGCTTAGCGCGTCTAGCTGGCCATGAGCAGTTCTTC.